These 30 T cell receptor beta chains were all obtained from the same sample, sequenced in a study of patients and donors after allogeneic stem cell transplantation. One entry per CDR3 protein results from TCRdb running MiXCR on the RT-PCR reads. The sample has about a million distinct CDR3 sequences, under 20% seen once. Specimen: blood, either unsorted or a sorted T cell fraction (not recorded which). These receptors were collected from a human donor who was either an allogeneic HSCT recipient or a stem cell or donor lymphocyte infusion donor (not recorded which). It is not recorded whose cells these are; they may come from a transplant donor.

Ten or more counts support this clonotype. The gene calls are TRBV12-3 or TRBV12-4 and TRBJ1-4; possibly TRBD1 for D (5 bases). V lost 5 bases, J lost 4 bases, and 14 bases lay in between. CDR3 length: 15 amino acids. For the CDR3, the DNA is TGTGCCAGCAGTGCCAGGGTTGGGGATAATGAAAAACTGTTTTTT. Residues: CASSARVGDNEKLFF.

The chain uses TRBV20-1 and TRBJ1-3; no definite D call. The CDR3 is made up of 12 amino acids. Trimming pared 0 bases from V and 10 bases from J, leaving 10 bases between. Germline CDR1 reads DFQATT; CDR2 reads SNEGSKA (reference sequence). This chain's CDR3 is CSARENGGTIYF. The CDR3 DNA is TGCAGTGCTAGAGAGAACGGAGGGACCATATATTTT.

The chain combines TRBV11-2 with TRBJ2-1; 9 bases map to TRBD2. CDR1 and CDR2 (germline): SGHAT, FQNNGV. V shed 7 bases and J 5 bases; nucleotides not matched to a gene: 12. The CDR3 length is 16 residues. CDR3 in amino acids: CASNQKPGLANNEQFF. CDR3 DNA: TGTGCCAGCAACCAGAAGCCGGGACTAGCAAACAATGAGCAGTTCTTC.

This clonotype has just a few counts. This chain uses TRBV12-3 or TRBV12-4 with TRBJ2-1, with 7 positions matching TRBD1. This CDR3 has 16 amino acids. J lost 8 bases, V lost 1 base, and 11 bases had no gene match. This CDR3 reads CASSLVQGPKFDEQFF. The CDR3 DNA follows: TGTGCCAGCAGTTTAGTACAGGGGCCCAAGTTCGATGAGCAGTTCTTC.

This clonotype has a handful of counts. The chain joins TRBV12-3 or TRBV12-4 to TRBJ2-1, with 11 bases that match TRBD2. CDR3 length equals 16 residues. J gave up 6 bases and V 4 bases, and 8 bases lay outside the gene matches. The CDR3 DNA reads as TGTGCCAGCAGTTCAATAGCGGGGGGGCGGAGCAATGAGCAGTTCTTC. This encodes CASSSIAGGRSNEQFF.

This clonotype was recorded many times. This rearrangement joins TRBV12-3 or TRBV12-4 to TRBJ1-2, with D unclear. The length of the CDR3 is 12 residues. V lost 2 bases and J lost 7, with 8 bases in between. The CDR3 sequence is CASSLFGSGYTF. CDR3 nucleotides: TGTGCCAGCAGTTTATTCGGCTCTGGCTACACCTTC.

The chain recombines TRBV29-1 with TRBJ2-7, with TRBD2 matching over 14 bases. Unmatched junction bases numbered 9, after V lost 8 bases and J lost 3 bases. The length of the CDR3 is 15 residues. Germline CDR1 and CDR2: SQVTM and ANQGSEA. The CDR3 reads CSFKGLAGGNYEQYF. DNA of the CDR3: TGCAGCTTCAAAGGACTAGCGGGGGGAAACTACGAGCAGTACTTC.

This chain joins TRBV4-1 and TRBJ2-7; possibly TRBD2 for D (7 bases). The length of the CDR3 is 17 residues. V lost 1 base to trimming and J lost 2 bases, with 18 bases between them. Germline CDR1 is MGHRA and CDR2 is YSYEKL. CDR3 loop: CASSQGGGFRGPYEQYF. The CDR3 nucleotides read TGCGCCAGCAGCCAAGGGGGGGGCTTCAGGGGCCCCTACGAGCAGTACTTC.

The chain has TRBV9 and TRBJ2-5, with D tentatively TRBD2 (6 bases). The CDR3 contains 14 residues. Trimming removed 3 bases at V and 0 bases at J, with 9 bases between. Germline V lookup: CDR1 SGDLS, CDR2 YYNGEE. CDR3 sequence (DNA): TGTGCCAGCAGCGCTCGGGACTACCAAGAGACCCAGTACTTC. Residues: CASSARDYQETQYF.

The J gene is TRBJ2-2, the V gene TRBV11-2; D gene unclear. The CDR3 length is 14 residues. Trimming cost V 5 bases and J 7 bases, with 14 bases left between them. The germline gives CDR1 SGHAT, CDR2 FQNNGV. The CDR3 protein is CASSKTLGGGELFF. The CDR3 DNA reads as TGTGCCAGCAGCAAGACCCTTGGTGGCGGGGAGCTGTTTTTT.

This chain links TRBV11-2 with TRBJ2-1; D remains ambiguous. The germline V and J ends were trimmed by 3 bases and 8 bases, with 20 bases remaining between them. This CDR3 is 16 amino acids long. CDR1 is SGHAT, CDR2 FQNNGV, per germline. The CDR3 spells CASSLGRLGTWDEQFF. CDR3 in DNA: TGTGCCAGCAGCTTGGGAAGGCTAGGAACCTGGGATGAGCAGTTCTTC. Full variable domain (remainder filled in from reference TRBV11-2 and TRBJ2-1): EAGVAQSPRYKIIEKRQSVAFWCNPISGHATLYWYQQILGQGPKLLIQFQNNGVVDDSQLPKDRFSAERLKGVDSTLKIQPAKLEDSAVYLCASSLGRLGTWDEQFFGPGTRLTVL.

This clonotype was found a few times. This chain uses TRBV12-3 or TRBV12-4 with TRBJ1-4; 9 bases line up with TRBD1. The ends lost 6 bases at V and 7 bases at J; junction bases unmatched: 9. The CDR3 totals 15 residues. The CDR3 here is CASSLMGTGTEKLFF. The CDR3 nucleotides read TGTGCCAGCAGCCTAATGGGGACAGGGACTGAAAAACTGTTTTTT.

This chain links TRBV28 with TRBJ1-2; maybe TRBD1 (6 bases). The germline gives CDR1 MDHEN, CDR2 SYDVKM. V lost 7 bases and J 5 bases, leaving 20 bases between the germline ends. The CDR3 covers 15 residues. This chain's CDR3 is CASTFRGRQGYGYTF. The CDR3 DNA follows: TGTGCCAGCACCTTTAGAGGCCGGCAGGGGTATGGCTACACCTTC.

CDR3 sequence reads: CASSRRTEYNSPLHF. The DNA of the CDR3 is TGTGCCAGCAGCCGGAGGACAGAGTATAATTCACCCCTCCACTTT. V gene TRBV14 combines with J gene TRBJ1-6, with D perhaps matching TRBD1 (6 bases). The CDR3 extends over 15 amino acids. Trimming shortened V by 4 bases and J by 4 bases, and 11 bases separated the two germline ends. Germline loops: CDR1 SGHDN, CDR2 FVKESK.

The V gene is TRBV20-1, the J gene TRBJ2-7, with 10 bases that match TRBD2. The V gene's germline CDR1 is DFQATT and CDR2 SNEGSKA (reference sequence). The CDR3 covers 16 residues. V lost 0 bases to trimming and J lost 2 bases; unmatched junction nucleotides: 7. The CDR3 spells CSARDRPSGGPYEQYF. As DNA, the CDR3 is TGCAGTGCTAGAGATAGGCCTAGCGGGGGTCCCTACGAGCAGTACTTC.

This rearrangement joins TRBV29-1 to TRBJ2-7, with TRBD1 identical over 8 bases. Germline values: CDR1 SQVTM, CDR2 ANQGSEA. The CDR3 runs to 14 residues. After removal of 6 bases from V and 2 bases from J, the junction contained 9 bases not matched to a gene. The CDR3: CSVTARQGPYEQYF. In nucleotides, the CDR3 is TGCAGCGTAACCGCCAGACAGGGGCCCTACGAGCAGTACTTC.

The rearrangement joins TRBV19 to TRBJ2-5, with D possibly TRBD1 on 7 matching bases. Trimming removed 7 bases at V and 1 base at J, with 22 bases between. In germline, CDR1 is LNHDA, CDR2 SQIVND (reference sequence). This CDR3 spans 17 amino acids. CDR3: CASNPKARQGLQETQYF. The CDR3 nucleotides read TGTGCCAGTAACCCAAAGGCGCGACAGGGACTCCAAGAGACCCAGTACTTC.

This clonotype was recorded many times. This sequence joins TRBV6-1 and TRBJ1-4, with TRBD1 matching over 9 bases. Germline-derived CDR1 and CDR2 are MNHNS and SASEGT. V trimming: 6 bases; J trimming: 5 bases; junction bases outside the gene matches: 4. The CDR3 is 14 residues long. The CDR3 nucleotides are TGTGCCAGCAGGTTGACAGGGGGGAATGAAAAACTGTTTTTT. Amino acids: CASRLTGGNEKLFF.

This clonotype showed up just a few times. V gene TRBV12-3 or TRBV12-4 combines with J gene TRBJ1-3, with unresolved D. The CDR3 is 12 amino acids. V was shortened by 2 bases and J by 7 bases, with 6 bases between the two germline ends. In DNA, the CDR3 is TGTGCCAGCAGTTTATTTCTGAACACCATATATTTT. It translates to CASSLFLNTIYF.

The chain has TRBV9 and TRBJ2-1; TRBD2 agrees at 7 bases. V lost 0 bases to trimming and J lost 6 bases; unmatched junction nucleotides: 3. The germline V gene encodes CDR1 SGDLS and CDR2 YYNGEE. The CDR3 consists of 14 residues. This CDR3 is CASSVEGEGNEQFF. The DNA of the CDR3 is TGTGCCAGCAGCGTAGAAGGGGAGGGCAATGAGCAGTTCTTC.

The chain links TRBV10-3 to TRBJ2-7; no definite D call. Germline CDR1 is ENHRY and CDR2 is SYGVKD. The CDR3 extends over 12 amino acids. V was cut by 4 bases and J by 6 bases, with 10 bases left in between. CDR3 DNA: TGTGCCATCAGTGCTGCCCCACGCGAGCAGTACTTC. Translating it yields CAISAAPREQYF.

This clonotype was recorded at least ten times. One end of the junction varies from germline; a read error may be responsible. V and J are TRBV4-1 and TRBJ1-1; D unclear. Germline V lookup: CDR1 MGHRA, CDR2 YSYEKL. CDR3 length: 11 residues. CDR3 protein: CASSQATEAFF. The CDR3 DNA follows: TGTGCCAGCAGCCAGGCGACTGAAGCTTTCTTT.

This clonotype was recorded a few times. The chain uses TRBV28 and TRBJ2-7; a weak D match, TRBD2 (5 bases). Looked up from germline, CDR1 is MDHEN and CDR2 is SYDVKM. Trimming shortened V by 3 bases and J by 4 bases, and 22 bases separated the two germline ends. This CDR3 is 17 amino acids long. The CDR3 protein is CASSFSRRAAVSYEQYF. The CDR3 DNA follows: TGTGCCAGCAGTTTCTCGAGGCGGGCGGCGGTTTCTTACGAGCAGTACTTC.

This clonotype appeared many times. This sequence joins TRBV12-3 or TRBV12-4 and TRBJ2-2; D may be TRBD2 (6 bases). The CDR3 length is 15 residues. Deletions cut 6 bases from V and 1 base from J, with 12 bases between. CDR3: CASSPGLKNTGELFF. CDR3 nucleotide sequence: TGTGCCAGCAGCCCGGGACTTAAGAACACCGGGGAGCTGTTTTTT.

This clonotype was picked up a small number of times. The CDR3 reads CASSLIRSSGNTIYF. Written as DNA, the CDR3 is TGTGCCAGCAGCTTAATAAGGAGCTCTGGAAACACCATATATTTT. The V and J genes are TRBV11-2 and TRBJ1-3, with D uncertain. Germline V gene sequence: CDR1 SGHAT, CDR2 FQNNGV. Trimming left V 2 bases short and J 0 bases short, with 8 bases between. The CDR3 consists of 15 residues.

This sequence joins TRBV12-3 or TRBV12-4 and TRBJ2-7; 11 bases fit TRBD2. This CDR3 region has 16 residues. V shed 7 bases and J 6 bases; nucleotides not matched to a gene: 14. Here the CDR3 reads CASTTPLAGGPLEQYF. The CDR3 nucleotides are TGTGCCAGCACCACCCCCTTAGCGGGAGGGCCCCTCGAGCAGTACTTC.

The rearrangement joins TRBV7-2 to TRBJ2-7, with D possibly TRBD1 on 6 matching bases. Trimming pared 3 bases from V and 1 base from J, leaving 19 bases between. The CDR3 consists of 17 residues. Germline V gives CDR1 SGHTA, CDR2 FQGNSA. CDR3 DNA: TGTGCCAGCAGCTTCCTTTGGTCAGGACAGAATTCCTACGAGCAGTACTTC. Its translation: CASSFLWSGQNSYEQYF.

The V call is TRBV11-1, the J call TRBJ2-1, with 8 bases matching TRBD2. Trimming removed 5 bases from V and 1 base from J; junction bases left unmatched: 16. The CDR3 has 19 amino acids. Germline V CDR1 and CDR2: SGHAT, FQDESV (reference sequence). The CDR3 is CASSLSRGSGELSYNEQFF. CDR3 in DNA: TGTGCCAGCAGCCTCTCAAGAGGTAGCGGGGAACTGTCCTACAATGAGCAGTTCTTC.

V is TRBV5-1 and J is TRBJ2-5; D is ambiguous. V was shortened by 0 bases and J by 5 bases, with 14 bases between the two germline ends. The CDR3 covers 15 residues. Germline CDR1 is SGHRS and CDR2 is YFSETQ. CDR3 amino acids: CASSLGQFDIETQYF. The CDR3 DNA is TGCGCCAGCAGCTTGGGTCAGTTCGATATTGAGACCCAGTACTTC.

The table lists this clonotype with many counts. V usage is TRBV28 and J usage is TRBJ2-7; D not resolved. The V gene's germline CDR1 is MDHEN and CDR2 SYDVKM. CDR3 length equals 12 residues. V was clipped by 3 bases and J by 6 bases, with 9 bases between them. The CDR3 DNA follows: TGTGCCAGCAGTTTGGGTTCCAGCGAGCAGTACTTC. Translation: CASSLGSSEQYF.